Shown below are 32 T cell receptor beta chains from a single sample sequenced in a study of glioma-infiltrating T cells after dendritic cell vaccination. Using immunoSEQ multiplex PCR, the repertoire was profiled, and TCRdb retains in-frame clones only, with some absent. The repertoire holds some 99,000 clones, around 80% seen once, with 5.4% in the top ten. The time point is: after dendritic cell vaccination, including at tumor progression/relapse. This sample comprised blood, obtained after dendritic cell vaccination. Receptors were obtained from a human donor with glioblastoma.

This clone was detected once. The gene calls are TRBV2 and TRBJ1-2; TRBD1 aligns across 9 bases. V lost 5 bases and J lost 5; bases outside the gene matches: 3. Looked up from germline, CDR1 is SNHLY and CDR2 is FYNNEI. The CDR3 totals 13 residues. The CDR3 is CASSRDREYGYTF. The CDR3, as DNA: TGTGCCAGCAGTAGGGACAGGGAGTATGGCTACACCTTC.

The genes are TRBV16 and TRBJ1-2, with 7 bases lining up with TRBD1. V trimming: 2 bases; J trimming: 0 bases; junction bases outside the gene matches: 3. Germline CDR1 KGHSY, CDR2 FQNENV. The CDR3 length is 15 residues. CDR3 DNA sequence: TGTGCCAGCAGCCAAACAGGGGCTACTAACTATGGCTACACCTTC. It yields the protein CASSQTGATNYGYTF.

The chain recombines TRBV7-9 with TRBJ1-2; D possibly corresponds to TRBD1 (6 bases). Between the trimmed V and J ends, which lost 2 bases and 5 bases, there was a span of 15 bases. Per germline, CDR1 SEHNR and CDR2 FQNEAQ (reference sequence). The CDR3 covers 15 residues. Here the CDR3 DNA reads TGTGCCAGCAGCTTATACGACAGGATGGGGTATGGCTACACCTTC. The encoded protein is CASSLYDRMGYGYTF.

This chain uses TRBV5-5 with TRBJ1-2; TRBD1 agrees at 8 bases. Germline V CDR1 and CDR2: SGHKS, YYEKEE (reference sequence). This CDR3 comprises 12 residues. V gave up 3 bases and J gave up 7 bases; unmatched junction bases: 2. CDR3 protein: CASSSDRVGYTF. The CDR3 DNA sequence: TGTGCCAGCAGCTCGGACAGGGTTGGCTACACCTTC.

The rearrangement joins TRBV27 to TRBJ2-2; D is unresolved. The germline CDR1 and CDR2 sequences are MNHEY and SMNVEV (reference sequence). Trimming cost V 5 bases and J 5 bases, with 12 bases left between them. The CDR3 is 14 residues long. The CDR3 DNA reads as TGTGCCAGCAGTACCCCACCCGGGACCGGGGAGCTGTTTTTT. Translation: CASSTPPGTGELFF.

This chain connects TRBV6-5 to TRBJ1-2, with 10 bases matching TRBD1. This CDR3 has 13 amino acids. In germline, CDR1 is MNHEY, CDR2 SVGAGI. The V and J ends lost 8 bases and 6 bases, in that order; junction bases with no gene match: 6. The CDR3 DNA reads TGTGCCAGCGTTGGGACAGGGGAAAATGGCTACACCTTC. As protein: CASVGTGENGYTF.

This rearrangement joins TRBV20-1 to TRBJ1-2; D gene uncertain. Trimming took 7 bases from V and 5 from J, leaving 8 bases between them. The V gene's germline CDR1 is DFQATT and CDR2 SNEGSKA (reference sequence). The CDR3 has 10 residues. CDR3 sequence reads: CSVGEYGYTF. The CDR3 DNA reads TGCAGTGTCGGGGAATATGGCTACACCTTC.

The chain joins TRBV23-1 to TRBJ2-7, with TRBD1 as a possible D gene (6 bases). TRBV23-1 is sorted into the ORF group, with uncertain function. The ends were cut back, 4 bases at V and 1 base at J, with 14 bases in the middle. The CDR3 runs to 15 residues. In nucleotides, the CDR3 is TGCGCCAGCAGTCGTCGGACAGCGGAGTCCTACGAGCAGTACTTC. Translated, it gives CASSRRTAESYEQYF.

V and J are TRBV9 and TRBJ1-1; D possibly corresponds to TRBD1 (6 bases). The germline gives CDR1 SGDLS, CDR2 YYNGEE. With 6 bases removed from V and 1 base from J, the gap between germline ends came to 25 bases. CDR3 length equals 18 residues. As DNA, the CDR3 is TGTGCCAGCACCAACTCCGGAACGGGGGGCGATTCGAACACTGAAGCTTTCTTT. Encoded protein: CASTNSGTGGDSNTEAFF.

The V and J genes are TRBV5-1 and TRBJ1-1; D is perhaps TRBD1 (5 bases). The germline V gene has CDR1 SGHRS and CDR2 YFSETQ. This CDR3 comprises 13 residues. Trimming removed 4 bases from V and 7 bases from J, with 14 bases in between. The CDR3 coding sequence is TGCGCCAGCAGCCCTGTGGGGGGGGGTGAAGCTTTCTTT. As protein: CASSPVGGGEAFF.

The genes are TRBV5-1 and TRBJ1-1; D possibly corresponds to TRBD1 (6 bases). Deletions cut 5 bases from V and 1 base from J, with 12 bases between. The CDR3 length is 14 residues. Germline loops: CDR1 SGHRS, CDR2 YFSETQ. CDR3 in amino acids: CASSQGHPNTEAFF. Written as DNA, the CDR3 is TGCGCCAGCAGTCAGGGACACCCGAACACTGAAGCTTTCTTT.

The J gene is TRBJ2-2, the V gene TRBV5-1; possible D gene TRBD2, 6 bases. The CDR3 has 19 amino acids. The V end was cut by 4 bases, the J end by 7 bases, with 29 bases between. Germline V lookup: CDR1 SGHRS, CDR2 YFSETQ. CDR3 DNA: TGCGCCAGCAGCAAGGCTTCGGGACTTGCAACTAGCAGAGGCGGGGAGCTGTTTTTT. This translates into CASSKASGLATSRGGELFF.

The chain employs TRBV9 and TRBJ1-2, with TRBD1 matching over 8 bases. In germline, CDR1 is SGDLS, CDR2 YYNGEE. Trimming removed 4 bases from V and 4 bases from J; junction bases left unmatched: 6. CDR3 length: 14 residues. The CDR3 DNA reads as TGTGCCAGCAGCCTGGACAGGGCATCCTATGGCTACACCTTC. As protein: CASSLDRASYGYTF.

CDR3 bases: TGTGCCAGCAGCTTAGGTGTAGGGGGCCATCAGCCCCAGCATTTT. This sequence encodes CASSLGVGGHQPQHF. J is TRBJ1-5 and V is TRBV11-1, with 7 positions matching TRBD1. The CDR3 extends over 15 amino acids. The V segment lost 1 base and the J segment 5 bases; nucleotides outside the gene matches: 5. CDR1 is SGHAT, CDR2 FQDESV, per germline (reference sequence).

The J gene is TRBJ2-2, the V gene TRBV5-4, with a possible D match to TRBD2 (5 bases). This CDR3 has 12 residues. Germline loops: CDR1 SGHNT, CDR2 YYREEE (reference sequence). V was cut by 4 bases and J by 9 bases, with 10 bases left in between. This CDR3 reads CASSRPGRELFF. The CDR3 bases are TGTGCCAGCAGCCGGCCGGGGAGGGAGCTGTTTTTT.

The CDR3 sequence: CASSFSGRTYEQYF. The CDR3 nucleotides read TGTGCCAGCAGCTTCAGCGGGAGAACCTACGAGCAGTACTTC. This sequence joins TRBV5-4 and TRBJ2-5, with 8 bases matching TRBD2. The tail of the sequence fits TRBJ2-7 better, so the J call may be wrong. Germline V gene lookup returns CDR1 SGHNT and CDR2 YYREEE (reference sequence). The CDR3 loop spans 14 amino acids.

This clone was counted a few times. The chain recombines TRBV6-1 with TRBJ2-1; 8 nucleotides line up with TRBD2. CDR3 size: 11 residues. J was trimmed by 14 bases and V by 5 bases; bases with no gene match: 5. Germline CDR1 and CDR2: MNHNS and SASEGT. The CDR3 here is CASSSGRGEFF. The CDR3 nucleotides are TGTGCCAGCAGTAGCGGGAGAGGGGAGTTCTTC.

This chain connects TRBV7-9 to TRBJ1-1; D gene unclear. Germline CDR1 is SEHNR and CDR2 is FQNEAQ (reference sequence). V gave up 8 bases and J gave up 4 bases, with 14 bases separating them. CDR3 size: 13 residues. The CDR3 protein is CASSPLAGTEAFF. CDR3 nucleotide sequence: TGTGCCAGCTCTCCCCTTGCGGGCACTGAAGCTTTCTTT. Full variable domain (rest looked up from reference TRBV7-9 and TRBJ1-1): DTGVSQNPRHKITKRGQNVTFRCDPISEHNRLYWYRQTLGQGPEFLTYFQNEAQLEKSRLLSDRFSAERPKGSFSTLEIQRTEQGDSAMYLCASSPLAGTEAFFGQGTRLTVV.

This chain joins TRBV9 and TRBJ1-1; TRBD1 agrees at 11 bases. Trimming cost V 2 bases and J 3 bases; bases outside gene matches: 3. The CDR3 contains 15 residues. Germline CDR1 is SGDLS and CDR2 is YYNGEE. CDR3 coding DNA: TGTGCCAGCAGCGTGCTGGGACAGGGGGACACTGAAGCTTTCTTT. Its translation is CASSVLGQGDTEAFF.

This clone was picked up a small number of times. The CDR3 sequence is CASSVDGATNEKLFF. For the CDR3, the DNA is TGTGCCAGTAGTGTTGACGGGGCAACTAATGAAAAACTGTTTTTT. The chain carries TRBV19 and TRBJ1-4, with unresolved D. Germline assignment: CDR1 LNHDA and CDR2 SQIVND (reference sequence). Trimming left V 5 bases short and J 0 bases short, with 10 bases between. CDR3 length: 15 residues.

The chain employs TRBV7-9 and TRBJ2-5; 8 bases agree with TRBD1. The J call may be incorrect, as the DNA end agrees better with TRBJ2-7. Germline CDR1 and CDR2: SEHNR and FQNEAQ (reference sequence). The CDR3 sequence is 14 residues long. This CDR3 reads CASTATGALSEQYF. The CDR3 DNA is TGTGCCAGCACAGCGACAGGGGCCCTAAGCGAGCAGTACTTC.

The chain recombines TRBV19 with TRBJ1-2; D perhaps matches TRBD1 (6 bases). The CDR3 length is 15 residues. V lost 3 bases to trimming and J lost 8 bases, with 19 bases between them. Germline values: CDR1 LNHDA, CDR2 SQIVND (reference sequence). CDR3: CASSMQGQPLRGYTF. The CDR3, as DNA: TGTGCCAGTAGTATGCAAGGACAGCCGTTGCGGGGCTACACCTTC.

V and J are TRBV5-1 and TRBJ2-2; 7 bases are shared with TRBD1. Germline CDR1 is SGHRS and CDR2 is YFSETQ. Germline trimming cut 0 bases from V and 2 bases from J; bases unmatched to any gene: 4. This CDR3 region has 16 residues. Here the CDR3 DNA reads TGCGCCAGCAGCTTGGGGACAGGCATCAACACCGGGGAGCTGTTTTTT. Translated, it gives CASSLGTGINTGELFF.

The chain has TRBV19 and TRBJ2-1; 8 bases fit TRBD1. Germline V lookup: CDR1 LNHDA, CDR2 SQIVND (reference sequence). This CDR3 spans 14 amino acids. J lost 6 bases, V lost 4 bases, and 5 bases had no gene match. The CDR3: CASSRQGASNEQFF. The CDR3 DNA is TGTGCCAGTAGTAGGCAGGGGGCTAGCAATGAGCAGTTCTTC.

The chain joins TRBV5-4 to TRBJ1-2; no clear D. The CDR3 runs to 14 residues. Germline lookup yields CDR1 SGHNT and CDR2 YYREEE (reference sequence). V lost 4 bases and J 6 bases, leaving 16 bases between the germline ends. The CDR3 spells CASSPNTRWDGYTF. DNA for the CDR3: TGTGCCAGCAGCCCGAATACCAGGTGGGATGGCTACACCTTC. Drawing the rest from reference TRBV5-4 and TRBJ1-2, the complete variable domain is ETGVTQSPTHLIKTRGQQVTLRCSSQSGHNTVSWYQQALGQGPQFIFQYYREEENGRGNFPPRFSGLQFPNYSSELNVNALELDDSALYLCASSPNTRWDGYTFGSGTRLTVV.

The chain recombines TRBV5-1 with TRBJ2-2; TRBD2 agrees at 12 bases. The CDR3 has 16 amino acids. Losses at the gene ends were 5 bases for V and 4 bases for J; bases not matched to a gene: 6. CDR1 and CDR2 from the germline V gene are SGHRS and YFSETQ. The CDR3: CASRHPGLAGTGELFF. The CDR3 DNA is TGCGCCAGCAGGCATCCGGGACTAGCGGGCACCGGGGAGCTGTTTTTT.

The chain has TRBV28 and TRBJ2-5, with 7 bases fitting TRBD2. The CDR3 is 14 amino acids. Germline CDR1 is MDHEN and CDR2 is SYDVKM. The V segment lost 8 bases and the J segment 2 bases; nucleotides outside the gene matches: 8. CDR3 protein: CASYTSAEQETQYF. As DNA, the CDR3 is TGTGCCAGCTATACTAGCGCAGAGCAAGAGACCCAGTACTTC. Full variable domain (outside the CDR3, taken from reference TRBV28 and TRBJ2-5): DVKVTQSSRYLVKRTGEKVFLECVQDMDHENMFWYRQDPGLGLRLIYFSYDVKMKEKGDIPEGYSVSREKKERFSLILESASTNQTSMYLCASYTSAEQETQYFGPGTRLLVL.

This chain joins TRBV19 and TRBJ1-2, with 9 bases that match TRBD1. Germline V gives CDR1 LNHDA, CDR2 SQIVND (reference sequence). V trimming: 5 bases; J trimming: 8 bases; junction bases outside the gene matches: 12. The CDR3 totals 15 residues. For the CDR3, the DNA is TGTGCCAGTAGTCCTACACCACAGGGGGCCCGGGGCTACACCTTC. This codes for CASSPTPQGARGYTF.

The V gene is TRBV7-9, the J gene TRBJ1-3; possible D gene TRBD1, 5 bases. The CDR3 contains 13 residues. V was pared by 7 bases and J by 1 base, with 8 bases between. Germline-derived CDR1 and CDR2 are SEHNR and FQNEAQ (reference sequence). CDR3 nucleotides: TGTGCCAGCACCCAGGGATCTGGAAACACCATATATTTT. Its translation is CASTQGSGNTIYF.

This clone was found once. V and J are TRBV5-6 and TRBJ1-1; 12 bases map to TRBD1. Germline CDR1 reads SGHDT; CDR2 reads YYEEEE. J lost 0 bases, V lost 1 base, and 4 bases had no gene match. The CDR3 is made up of 17 amino acids. The CDR3 loop reads CASSLTGQGAMNTEAFF. CDR3 bases: TGTGCCAGCAGCTTGACGGGACAGGGGGCGATGAACACTGAAGCTTTCTTT.

The CDR3 DNA reads TGCGCCAGCAGCCTAAGACAGGGGTCGGATACGCAGTATTTT. It specifies CASSLRQGSDTQYF. The chain links TRBV5-1 to TRBJ2-3; TRBD1 matches 8 bases. From germline, CDR1 is SGHRS and CDR2 YFSETQ. This CDR3 has 14 residues. Germline trimming cut 4 bases from V and 6 bases from J; bases unmatched to any gene: 7.

The chain uses TRBV7-3 and TRBJ1-1; D not certain. V gave up 4 bases and J gave up 5 bases, with 11 bases separating them. The CDR3 consists of 13 residues. The germline V gene has CDR1 SGHTA and CDR2 FQGTGA. The CDR3 region has the DNA TGTGCCAGCAGCTACAGCCCGAGTACTGAAGCTTTCTTT. It is translated as CASSYSPSTEAFF.